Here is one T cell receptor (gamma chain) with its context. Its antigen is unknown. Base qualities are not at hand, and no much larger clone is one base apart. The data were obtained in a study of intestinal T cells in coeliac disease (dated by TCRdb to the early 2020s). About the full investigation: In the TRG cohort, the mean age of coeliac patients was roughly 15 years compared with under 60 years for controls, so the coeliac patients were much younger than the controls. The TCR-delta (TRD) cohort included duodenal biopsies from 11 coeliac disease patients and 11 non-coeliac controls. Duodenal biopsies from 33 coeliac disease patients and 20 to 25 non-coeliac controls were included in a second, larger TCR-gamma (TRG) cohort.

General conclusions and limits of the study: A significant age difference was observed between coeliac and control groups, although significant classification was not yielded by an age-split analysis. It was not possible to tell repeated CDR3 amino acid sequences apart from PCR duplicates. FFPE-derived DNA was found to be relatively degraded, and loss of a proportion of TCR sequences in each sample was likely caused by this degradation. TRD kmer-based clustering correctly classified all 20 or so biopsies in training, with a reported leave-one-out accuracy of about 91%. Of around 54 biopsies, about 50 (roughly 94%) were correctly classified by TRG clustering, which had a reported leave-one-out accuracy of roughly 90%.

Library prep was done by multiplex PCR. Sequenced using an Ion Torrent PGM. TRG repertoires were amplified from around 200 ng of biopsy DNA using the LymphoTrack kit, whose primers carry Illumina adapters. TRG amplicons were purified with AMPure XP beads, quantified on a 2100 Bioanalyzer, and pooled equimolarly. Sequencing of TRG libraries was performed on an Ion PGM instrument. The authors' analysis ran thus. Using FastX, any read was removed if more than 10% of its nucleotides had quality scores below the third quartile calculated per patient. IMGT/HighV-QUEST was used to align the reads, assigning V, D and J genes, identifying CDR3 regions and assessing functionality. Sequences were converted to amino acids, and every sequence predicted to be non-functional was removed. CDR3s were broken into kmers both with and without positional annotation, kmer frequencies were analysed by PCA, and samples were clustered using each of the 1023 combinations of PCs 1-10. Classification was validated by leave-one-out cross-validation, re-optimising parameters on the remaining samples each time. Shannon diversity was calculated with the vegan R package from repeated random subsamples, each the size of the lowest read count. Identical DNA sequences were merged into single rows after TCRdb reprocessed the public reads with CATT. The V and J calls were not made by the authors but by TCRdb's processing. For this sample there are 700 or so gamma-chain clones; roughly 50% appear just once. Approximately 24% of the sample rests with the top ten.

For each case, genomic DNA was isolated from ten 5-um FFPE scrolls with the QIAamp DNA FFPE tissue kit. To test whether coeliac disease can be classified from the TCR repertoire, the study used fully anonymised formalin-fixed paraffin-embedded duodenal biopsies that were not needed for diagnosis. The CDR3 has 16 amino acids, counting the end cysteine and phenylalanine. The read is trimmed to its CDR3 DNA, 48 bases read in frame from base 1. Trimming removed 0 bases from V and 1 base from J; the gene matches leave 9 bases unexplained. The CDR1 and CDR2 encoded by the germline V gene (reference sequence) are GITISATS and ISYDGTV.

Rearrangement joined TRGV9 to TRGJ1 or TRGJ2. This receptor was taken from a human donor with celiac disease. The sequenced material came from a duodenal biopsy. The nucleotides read TGTGCCTTGTGGGAGGTGCATCCCCCCAATTATTATAAGAAACTCTTT. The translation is CALWEVHPPNYYKKLF.